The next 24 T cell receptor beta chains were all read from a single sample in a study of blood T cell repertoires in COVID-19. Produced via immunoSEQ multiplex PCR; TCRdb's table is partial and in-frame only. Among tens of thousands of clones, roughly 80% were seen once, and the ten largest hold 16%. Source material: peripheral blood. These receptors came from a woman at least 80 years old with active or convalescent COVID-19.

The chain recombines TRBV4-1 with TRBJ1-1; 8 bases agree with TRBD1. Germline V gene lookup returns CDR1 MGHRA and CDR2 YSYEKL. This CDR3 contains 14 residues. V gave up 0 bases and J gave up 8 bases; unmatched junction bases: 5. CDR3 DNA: TGCGCCAGCAGCCAAGAGAGGGGGGACAGGGAAGCTTTCTTT. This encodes CASSQERGDREAFF.

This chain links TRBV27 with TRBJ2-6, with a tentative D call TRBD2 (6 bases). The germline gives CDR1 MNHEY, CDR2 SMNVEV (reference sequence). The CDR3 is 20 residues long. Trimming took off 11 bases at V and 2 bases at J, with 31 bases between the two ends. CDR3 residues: CARAGEDGLIRAPGANVLTF. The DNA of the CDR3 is TGTGCCCGGGCCGGGGAGGACGGATTAATTAGGGCGCCTGGGGCCAACGTCCTGACTTTC.

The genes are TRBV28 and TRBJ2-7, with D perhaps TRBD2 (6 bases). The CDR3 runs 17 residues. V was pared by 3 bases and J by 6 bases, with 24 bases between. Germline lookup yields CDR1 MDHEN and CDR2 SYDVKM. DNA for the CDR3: TGTGCCAGCAGTTTGGACCAATTCAGTGGGCGGGGCGGCGAGCAGTACTTC. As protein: CASSLDQFSGRGGEQYF.

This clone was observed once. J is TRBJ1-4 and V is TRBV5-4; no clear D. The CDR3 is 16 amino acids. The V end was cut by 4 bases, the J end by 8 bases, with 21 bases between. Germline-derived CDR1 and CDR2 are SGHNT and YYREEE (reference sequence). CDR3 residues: CASSVRTDVLTEKLFF. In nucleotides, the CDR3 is TGTGCCAGCAGCGTCCGGACTGATGTCTTGACCGAAAAACTGTTTTTT.

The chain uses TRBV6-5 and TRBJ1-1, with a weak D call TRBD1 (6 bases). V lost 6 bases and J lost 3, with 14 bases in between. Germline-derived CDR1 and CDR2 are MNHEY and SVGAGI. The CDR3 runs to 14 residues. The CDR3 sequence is CASRDTGGYTEAFF. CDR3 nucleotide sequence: TGTGCCAGCAGGGACACGGGGGGCTACACTGAAGCTTTCTTT.

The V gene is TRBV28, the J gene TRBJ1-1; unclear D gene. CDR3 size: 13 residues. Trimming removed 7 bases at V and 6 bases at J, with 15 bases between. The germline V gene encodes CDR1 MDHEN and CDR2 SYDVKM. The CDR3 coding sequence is TGTGCCAGCATTCCGACAAGGCCGGCTGAAGCTTTCTTT. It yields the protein CASIPTRPAEAFF.

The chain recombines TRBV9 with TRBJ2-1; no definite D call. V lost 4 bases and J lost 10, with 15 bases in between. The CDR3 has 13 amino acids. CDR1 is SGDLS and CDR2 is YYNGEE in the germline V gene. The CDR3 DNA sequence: TGTGCCAGCAGCCTAACCCTTAGCCGCGAGCAGTTCTTC. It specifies CASSLTLSREQFF.

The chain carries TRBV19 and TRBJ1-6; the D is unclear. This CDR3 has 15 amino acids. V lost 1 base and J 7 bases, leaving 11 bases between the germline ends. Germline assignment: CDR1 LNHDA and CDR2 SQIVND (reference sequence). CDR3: CASSIGSTGNSPLHF. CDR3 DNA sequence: TGTGCCAGTAGTATAGGATCCACGGGGAATTCACCCCTCCACTTT.

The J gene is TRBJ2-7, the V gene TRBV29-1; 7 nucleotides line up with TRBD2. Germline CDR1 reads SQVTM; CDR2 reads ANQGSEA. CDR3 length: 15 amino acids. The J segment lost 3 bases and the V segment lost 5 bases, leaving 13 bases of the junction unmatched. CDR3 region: CSVKLAGVISYEQYF. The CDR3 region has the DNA TGCAGCGTTAAATTGGCGGGAGTTATCAGCTACGAGCAGTACTTC.

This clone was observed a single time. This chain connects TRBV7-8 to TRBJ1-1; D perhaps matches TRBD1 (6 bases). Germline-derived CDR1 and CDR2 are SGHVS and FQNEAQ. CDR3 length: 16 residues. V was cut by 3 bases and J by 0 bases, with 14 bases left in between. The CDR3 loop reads CASSFALGQLNTEAFF. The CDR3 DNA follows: TGTGCCAGCAGCTTTGCCCTCGGACAGTTGAACACTGAAGCTTTCTTT.

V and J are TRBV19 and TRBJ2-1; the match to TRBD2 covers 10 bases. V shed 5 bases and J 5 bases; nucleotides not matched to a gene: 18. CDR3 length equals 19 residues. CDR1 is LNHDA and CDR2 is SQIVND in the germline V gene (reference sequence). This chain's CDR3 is CASSDWGAAGGLGHNEQFF. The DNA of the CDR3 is TGTGCCAGTAGTGATTGGGGAGCAGCGGGGGGGCTAGGTCACAATGAGCAGTTCTTC. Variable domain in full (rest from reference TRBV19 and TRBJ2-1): DGGITQSPKYLFRKEGQNVTLSCEQNLNHDAMYWYRQDPGQGLRLIYYSQIVNDFQKGDIAEGYSVSREKKESFPLTVTSAQKNPTAFYLCASSDWGAAGGLGHNEQFFGPGTRLTVL.

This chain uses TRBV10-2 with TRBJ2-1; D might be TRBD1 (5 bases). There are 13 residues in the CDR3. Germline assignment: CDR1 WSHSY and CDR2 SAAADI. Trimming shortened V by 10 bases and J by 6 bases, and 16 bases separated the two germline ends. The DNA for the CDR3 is TGCGCCACCACTTTCGTGGGGCGCAATGAGCAGTTCTTC. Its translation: CATTFVGRNEQFF.

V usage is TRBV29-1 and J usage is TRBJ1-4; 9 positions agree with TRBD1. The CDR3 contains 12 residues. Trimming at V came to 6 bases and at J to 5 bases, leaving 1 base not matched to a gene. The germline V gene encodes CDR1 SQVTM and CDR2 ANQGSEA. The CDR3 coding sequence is TGCAGCGTAGGACAGGGGAATGAAAAACTGTTTTTT. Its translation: CSVGQGNEKLFF.

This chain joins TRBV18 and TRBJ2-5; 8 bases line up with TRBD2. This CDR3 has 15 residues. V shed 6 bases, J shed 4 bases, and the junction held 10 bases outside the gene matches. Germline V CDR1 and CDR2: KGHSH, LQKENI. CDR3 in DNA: TGTGCCAGCTCCCTAACCTTAACTAGCGGAGAGACCCAGTACTTC. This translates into CASSLTLTSGETQYF.

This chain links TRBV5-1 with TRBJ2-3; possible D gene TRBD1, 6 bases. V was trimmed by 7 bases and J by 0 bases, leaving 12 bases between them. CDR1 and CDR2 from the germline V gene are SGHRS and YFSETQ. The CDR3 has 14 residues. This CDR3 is CASGGPASTDTQYF. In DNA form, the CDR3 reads TGCGCCAGCGGGGGCCCAGCTAGCACAGATACGCAGTATTTT.

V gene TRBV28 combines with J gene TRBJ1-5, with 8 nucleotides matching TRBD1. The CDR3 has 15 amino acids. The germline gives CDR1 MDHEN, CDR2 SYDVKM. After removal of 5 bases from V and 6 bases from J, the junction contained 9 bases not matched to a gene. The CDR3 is CASSPGQGSPQPQHF. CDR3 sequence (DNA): TGTGCCAGCAGTCCTGGACAGGGTTCTCCTCAGCCCCAGCATTTT.

The CDR3 DNA reads as TGTGCCAGCAGCCACGGGGAGCCACGAGGTGAAAAACTGTTTTTT. This translates into CASSHGEPRGEKLFF. This sequence joins TRBV3-1 (or the pseudogene TRBV3-2) and TRBJ1-4; no clear D gene. The germline V gene encodes CDR1 LGHDT and CDR2 YNNKEL (reference sequence). The ends were cut back, 3 bases at V and 7 bases at J, with 15 bases in the middle. The CDR3 contains 15 residues.

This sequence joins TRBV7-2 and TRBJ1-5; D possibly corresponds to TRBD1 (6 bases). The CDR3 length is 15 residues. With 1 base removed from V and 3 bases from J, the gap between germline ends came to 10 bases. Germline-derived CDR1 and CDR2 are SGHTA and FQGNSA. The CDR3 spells CASSLVGGPNQPQHF. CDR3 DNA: TGTGCCAGCAGCTTAGTGGGGGGGCCCAATCAGCCCCAGCATTTT.

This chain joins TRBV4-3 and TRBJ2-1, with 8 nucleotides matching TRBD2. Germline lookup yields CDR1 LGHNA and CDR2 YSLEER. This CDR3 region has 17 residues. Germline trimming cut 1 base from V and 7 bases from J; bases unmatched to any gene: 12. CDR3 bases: TGCGCCAGCAGCCAAGGAGTAGCGGGGCACATCTGGAATGAGCAGTTCTTC. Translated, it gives CASSQGVAGHIWNEQFF.

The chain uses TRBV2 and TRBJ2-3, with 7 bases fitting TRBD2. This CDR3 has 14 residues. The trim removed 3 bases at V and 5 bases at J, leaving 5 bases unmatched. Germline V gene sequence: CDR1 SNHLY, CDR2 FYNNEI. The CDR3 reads CASSDYPGGDTQYF. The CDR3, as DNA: TGTGCCAGCAGTGATTATCCGGGAGGAGATACGCAGTATTTT.

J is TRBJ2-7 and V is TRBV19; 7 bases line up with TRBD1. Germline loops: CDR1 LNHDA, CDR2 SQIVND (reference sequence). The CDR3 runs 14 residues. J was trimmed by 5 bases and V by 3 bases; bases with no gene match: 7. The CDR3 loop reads CASSMGQGVNEQYF. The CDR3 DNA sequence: TGTGCCAGTAGTATGGGCCAGGGGGTCAACGAGCAGTACTTC.

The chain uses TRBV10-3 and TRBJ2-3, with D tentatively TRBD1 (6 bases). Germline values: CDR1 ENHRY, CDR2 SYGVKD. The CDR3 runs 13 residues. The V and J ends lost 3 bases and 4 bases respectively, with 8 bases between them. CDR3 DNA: TGTGCCATCAGTGAACAGGGTGCAGATACGCAGTATTTT. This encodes CAISEQGADTQYF.

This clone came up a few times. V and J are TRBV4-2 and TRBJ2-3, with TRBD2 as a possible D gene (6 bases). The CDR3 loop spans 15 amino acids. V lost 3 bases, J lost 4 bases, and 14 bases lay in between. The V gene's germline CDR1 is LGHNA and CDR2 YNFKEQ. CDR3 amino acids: CASSQEGQGADTQYF. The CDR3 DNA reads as TGTGCCAGCAGCCAGGAGGGGCAGGGCGCAGATACGCAGTATTTT.

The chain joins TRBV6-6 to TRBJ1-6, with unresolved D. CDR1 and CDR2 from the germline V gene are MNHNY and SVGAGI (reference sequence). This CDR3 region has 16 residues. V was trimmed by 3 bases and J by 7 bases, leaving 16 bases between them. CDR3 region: CASSYRAPGTNSPLHF. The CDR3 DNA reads TGTGCCAGCAGTTATAGGGCACCGGGAACAAATTCACCCCTCCACTTT.